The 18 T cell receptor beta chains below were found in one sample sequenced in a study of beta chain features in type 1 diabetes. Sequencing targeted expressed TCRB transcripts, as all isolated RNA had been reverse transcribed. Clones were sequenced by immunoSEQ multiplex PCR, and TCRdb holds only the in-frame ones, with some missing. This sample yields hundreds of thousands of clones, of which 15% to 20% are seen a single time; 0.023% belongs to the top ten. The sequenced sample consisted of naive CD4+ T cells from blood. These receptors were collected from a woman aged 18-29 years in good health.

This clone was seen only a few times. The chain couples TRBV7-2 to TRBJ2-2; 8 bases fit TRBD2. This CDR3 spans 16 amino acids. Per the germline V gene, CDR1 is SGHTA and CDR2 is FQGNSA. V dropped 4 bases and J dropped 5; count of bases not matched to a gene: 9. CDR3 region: CASSSYPGTRTGELFF. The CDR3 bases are TGTGCCAGCAGCTCCTACCCCGGGACTAGGACCGGGGAGCTGTTTTTT.

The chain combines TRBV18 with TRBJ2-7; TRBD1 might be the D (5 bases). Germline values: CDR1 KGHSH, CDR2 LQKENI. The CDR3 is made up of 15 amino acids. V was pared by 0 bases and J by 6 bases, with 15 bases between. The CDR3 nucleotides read TGTGCCAGCTCACCACCGAATCCAGGGCTATTCGAGCAGTACTTC. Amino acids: CASSPPNPGLFEQYF.

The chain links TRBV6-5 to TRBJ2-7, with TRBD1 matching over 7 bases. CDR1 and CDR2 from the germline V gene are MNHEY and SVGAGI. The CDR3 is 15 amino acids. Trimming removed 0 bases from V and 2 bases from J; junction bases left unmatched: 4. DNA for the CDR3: TGTGCCAGCAGTTACTCCTTGGGACAGACCTACGAGCAGTACTTC. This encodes CASSYSLGQTYEQYF.

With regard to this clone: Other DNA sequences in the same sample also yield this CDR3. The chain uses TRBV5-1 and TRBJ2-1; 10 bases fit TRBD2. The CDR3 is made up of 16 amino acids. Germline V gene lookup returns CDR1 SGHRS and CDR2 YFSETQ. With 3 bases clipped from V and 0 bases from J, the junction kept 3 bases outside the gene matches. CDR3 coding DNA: TGCGCCAGCAGCTGGACTAGCGGATCCTCCTACAATGAGCAGTTCTTC. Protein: CASSWTSGSSYNEQFF.

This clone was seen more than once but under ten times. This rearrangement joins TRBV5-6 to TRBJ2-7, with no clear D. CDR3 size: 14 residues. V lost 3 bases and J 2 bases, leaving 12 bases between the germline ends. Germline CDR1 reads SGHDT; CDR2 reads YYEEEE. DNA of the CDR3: TGTGCCAGCAGCTCTCGGACCACTACCTACGAGCAGTACTTC. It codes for CASSSRTTTYEQYF.

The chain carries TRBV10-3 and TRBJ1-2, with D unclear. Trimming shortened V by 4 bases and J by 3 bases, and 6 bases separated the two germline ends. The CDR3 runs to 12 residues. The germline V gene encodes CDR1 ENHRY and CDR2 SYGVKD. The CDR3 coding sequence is TGTGCCATCAGTGGTCAAGACTATGGCTACACCTTC. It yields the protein CAISGQDYGYTF.

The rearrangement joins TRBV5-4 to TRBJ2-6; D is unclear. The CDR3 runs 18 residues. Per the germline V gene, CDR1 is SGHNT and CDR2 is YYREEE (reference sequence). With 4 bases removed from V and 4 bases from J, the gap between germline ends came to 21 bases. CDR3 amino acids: CASSPLGRGSTGANVLTF. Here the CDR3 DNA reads TGTGCCAGCAGCCCCTTAGGGCGCGGTAGTACCGGGGCCAACGTCCTGACTTTC.

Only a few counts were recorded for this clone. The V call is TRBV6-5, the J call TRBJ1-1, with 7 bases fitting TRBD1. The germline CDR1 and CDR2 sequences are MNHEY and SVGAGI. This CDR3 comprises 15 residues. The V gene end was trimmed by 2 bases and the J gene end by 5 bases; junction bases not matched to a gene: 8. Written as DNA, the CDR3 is TGTGCCAGCAGTTACGGGTCGTCAGGGGGGACTGAAGCTTTCTTT. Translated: CASSYGSSGGTEAFF.

The chain's CDR3 is CATSRKGWIAEAFF. The CDR3 DNA reads TGTGCCACCAGCAGAAAAGGGTGGATAGCTGAAGCTTTCTTT. This sequence joins TRBV15 and TRBJ1-1; no reliable D call. Between the trimmed V and J ends, which lost 2 bases and 6 bases, there was a span of 13 bases. The CDR3 has 14 residues. Germline V gives CDR1 LNHNV, CDR2 YYDKDF (reference sequence).

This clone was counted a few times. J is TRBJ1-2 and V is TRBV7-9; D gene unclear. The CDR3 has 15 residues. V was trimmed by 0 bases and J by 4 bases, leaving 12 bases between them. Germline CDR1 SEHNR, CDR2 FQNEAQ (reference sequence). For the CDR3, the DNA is TGTGCCAGCAGCTTAGCTCGCGCAGACCTCTATGGCTACACCTTC. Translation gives CASSLARADLYGYTF.

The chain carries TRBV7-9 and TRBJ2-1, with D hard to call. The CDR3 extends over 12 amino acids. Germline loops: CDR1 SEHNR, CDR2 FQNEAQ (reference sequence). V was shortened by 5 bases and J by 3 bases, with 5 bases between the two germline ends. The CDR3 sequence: CASSPDYNEQFF. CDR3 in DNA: TGTGCCAGCAGCCCCGACTACAATGAGCAGTTCTTC.

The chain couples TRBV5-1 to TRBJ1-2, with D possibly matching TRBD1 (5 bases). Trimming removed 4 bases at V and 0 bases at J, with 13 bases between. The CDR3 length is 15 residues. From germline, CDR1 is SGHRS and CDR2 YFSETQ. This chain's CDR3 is CASSMGPTTNYGYTF. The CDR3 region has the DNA TGCGCCAGCAGCATGGGGCCAACTACTAACTATGGCTACACCTTC.

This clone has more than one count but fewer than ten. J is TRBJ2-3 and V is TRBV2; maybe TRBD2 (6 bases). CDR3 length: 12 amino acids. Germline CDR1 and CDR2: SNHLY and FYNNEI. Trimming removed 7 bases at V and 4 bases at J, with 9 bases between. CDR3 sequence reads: CASKREADTQYF. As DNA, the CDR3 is TGTGCCAGCAAGAGGGAGGCAGATACGCAGTATTTT.

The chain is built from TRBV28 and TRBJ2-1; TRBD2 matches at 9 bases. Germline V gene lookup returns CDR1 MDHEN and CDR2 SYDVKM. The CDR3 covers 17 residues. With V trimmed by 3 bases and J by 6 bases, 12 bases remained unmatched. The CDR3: CASSLDRSGGRGNEQFF. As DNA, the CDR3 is TGTGCCAGCAGTTTGGATAGGTCGGGCGGGAGGGGCAATGAGCAGTTCTTC.

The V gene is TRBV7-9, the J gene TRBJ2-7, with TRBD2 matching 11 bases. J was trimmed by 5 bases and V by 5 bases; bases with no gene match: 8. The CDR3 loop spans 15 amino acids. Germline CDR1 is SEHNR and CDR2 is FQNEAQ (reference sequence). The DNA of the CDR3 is TGTGCCAGCAGCCCACTAGCGGGAGTCGTCCACGAGCAGTACTTC. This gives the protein CASSPLAGVVHEQYF.

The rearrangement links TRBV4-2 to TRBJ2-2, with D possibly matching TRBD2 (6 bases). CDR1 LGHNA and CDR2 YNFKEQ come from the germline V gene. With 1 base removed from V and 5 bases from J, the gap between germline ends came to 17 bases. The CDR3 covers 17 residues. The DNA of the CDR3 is TGTGCCAGCAGCCAAGGCGAGCGGAGGGGAGAGACCGGGGAGCTGTTTTTT. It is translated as CASSQGERRGETGELFF.

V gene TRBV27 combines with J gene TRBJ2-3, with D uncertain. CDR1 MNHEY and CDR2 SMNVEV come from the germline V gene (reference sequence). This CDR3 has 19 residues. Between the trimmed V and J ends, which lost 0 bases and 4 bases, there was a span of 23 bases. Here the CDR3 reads CASSLSSQAEEPNPDTQYF. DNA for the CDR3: TGTGCCAGCAGTTTATCGTCCCAGGCCGAAGAACCAAACCCAGATACGCAGTATTTT.

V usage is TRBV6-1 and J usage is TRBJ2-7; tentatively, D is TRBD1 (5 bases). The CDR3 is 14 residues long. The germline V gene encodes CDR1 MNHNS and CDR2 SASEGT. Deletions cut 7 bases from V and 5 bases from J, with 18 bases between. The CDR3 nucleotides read TGTGCCAGCACCGACAGTCAGCCTCCCCACGAGCAGTACTTC. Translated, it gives CASTDSQPPHEQYF.